This is a list of T cell receptor beta chains from one sample in a study of T cells in Graves' hyperthyroidism and ophthalmopathy. TCRdb re-called the multiplex PCR reads with MiXCR, one entry per CDR3 protein. This sample has around 360,000 distinct CDR3 sequences, with approximately 16% found just once. Sequenced: blood. These receptors all come from a woman aged 55-69 years with Graves' ophthalmopathy. Each CDR3 is given with its conserved first and last residue. D genes are given only for firm matches. Not every row has a clone size; where given, it reads once, few, many or a size class.

d_gene	abundance	v_gene	j_gene	CDR3nt	CDR3aa
TRBD1	-	TRBV19	TRBJ1-1	TGTGCCAGTACCCCGACAGGGTGGAACACTGAAGCTTTCTTT	CASTPTGWNTEAFF
TRBD1	many	TRBV3-1	TRBJ1-2	TGTGCCAGCAGACCCCGGGACAGGGGGGATGGCTACACCTTC	CASRPRDRGDGYTF
-	few	TRBV19	TRBJ2-2	TGTGCCAGTAGTAGGGGCCCCTCGACCGGGGAGCTGTTTTTT	CASSRGPSTGELFF
TRBD1	many	TRBV20-1	TRBJ1-1	TGCAGTGCTCCTCGGGACAGGGGGCTGCGGACTGAAGCTTTCTTT	CSAPRDRGLRTEAFF
-	-	TRBV12-3/TRBV12-4	TRBJ1-3	TGTGCCAGCAGTTTTGGGGCCCCGGGAGGAAACACCATATATTTT	CASSFGAPGGNTIYF
-	-	TRBV20-1	TRBJ2-3	TGCAGTGCTAGAGGAGGGGCAGGTCGGGATACGCAGTATTTT	CSARGGAGRDTQYF
-	many	TRBV29-1	TRBJ2-1	TGCAGCGTTTATAAGCGTGCGGAAGGTGAGCAGTTCTTC	CSVYKRAEGEQFF
TRBD1	few	TRBV12-3/TRBV12-4	TRBJ1-5	TGTGCCAGCAGTTTAGCAGTAGACAGGGGAATCGGGCTCGCGAATAGCAATCAGCCCCAGCATTTT	CASSLAVDRGIGLANSNQPQHF
-	few	TRBV28	TRBJ1-5	TGTGCCAGCAGTTACAGGGAGCAGCCCCAGCATTTT	CASSYREQPQHF
-	-	TRBV9	TRBJ1-5	TGTGCCAGCAGCGTAGTGATGGGAGACAGGCTTAATCAGCCCCAGCATTTT	CASSVVMGDRLNQPQHF
TRBD2	few	TRBV20-1	TRBJ2-1	TGCAGTGCTCCTCCGGCGGGAGCGGGGAATGAGCAGTTCTTC	CSAPPAGAGNEQFF
TRBD2	-	TRBV2	TRBJ2-5	TGTGCCAGCAGTGAACGGGGCGGGAGGGCCAGTGAGACCCAGTACTTC	CASSERGGRASETQYF
-	many	TRBV3-1	TRBJ1-4	TGTGCCAGCAGCCAAGGCGGGACCGGGCCAGAAGAAAAACTGTTTTTT	CASSQGGTGPEEKLFF
-	many	TRBV6-2/TRBV6-3	TRBJ2-1	TGTGCCAGCAGTTACGGGGTGGCAGGGAAGTTCTTC	CASSYGVAGKFF
-	few	TRBV6-2/TRBV6-3	TRBJ2-7	TGTGCCAGCATCGAAGGGGGGGCCTCCTACGAGCAGTACTTC	CASIEGGASYEQYF
-	few	TRBV29-1	TRBJ2-7	TGCAGCGTTACGGTATACGGAGACTCCTACGAGCAGTACTTC	CSVTVYGDSYEQYF